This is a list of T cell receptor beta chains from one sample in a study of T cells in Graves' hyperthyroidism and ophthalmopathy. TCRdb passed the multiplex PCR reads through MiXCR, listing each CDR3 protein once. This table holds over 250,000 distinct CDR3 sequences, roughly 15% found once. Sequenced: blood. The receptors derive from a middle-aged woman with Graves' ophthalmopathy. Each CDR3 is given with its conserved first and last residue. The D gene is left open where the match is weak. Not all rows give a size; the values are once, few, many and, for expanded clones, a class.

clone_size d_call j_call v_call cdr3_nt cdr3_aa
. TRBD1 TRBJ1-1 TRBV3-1 TGTGCCAGCAGCCGGGCGGGCAGGGGGGCGGTTACTGAAGCTTTCTTT CASSRAGRGAVTEAFF
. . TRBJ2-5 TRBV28 TGTGCCAGCAGTTCGTACGGGACGACGAACTTC CASSSYGTTNF
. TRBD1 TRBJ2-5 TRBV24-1 TGTGCCACCAGTGACCTAGACAGGGGGTCGGAGACCCAGTACTTC CATSDLDRGSETQYF
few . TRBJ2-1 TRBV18 TGTGCCAGCTCTGGCCGGGAAATCAATGAGCAGTTCTTC CASSGREINEQFF
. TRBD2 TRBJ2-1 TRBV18 TGTGCCAGCTCACCACGTGGGACTAGCTTCAATGAGCAGTTCTTC CASSPRGTSFNEQFF
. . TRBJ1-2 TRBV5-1 TGCGCCAGCAGCTTGGCCCCCGGACTAAAGGGCGGCTACACCTTC CASSLAPGLKGGYTF
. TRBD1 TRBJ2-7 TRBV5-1 TGCGCCAGCAGCTTAGGGACAGTCTCCTTCTACGAGCAGTACTTC CASSLGTVSFYEQYF
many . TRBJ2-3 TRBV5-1 TGCGCCAGCAGCTCCGTAGGAGATACGCAGTATTTT CASSSVGDTQYF
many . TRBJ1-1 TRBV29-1 TGCAGCGCGGGGACGGGGACTAAAGCTTTCTTT CSAGTGTKAFF
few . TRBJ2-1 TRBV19 TGTGCCAGTAGTATCATAGAGGGAATGGGCAATGAGCAGTTCTTC CASSIIEGMGNEQFF
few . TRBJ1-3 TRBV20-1 TGCAGTGCTAGAGGAGGAGGGGATAGGGGAAACACCATATATTTT CSARGGGDRGNTIYF
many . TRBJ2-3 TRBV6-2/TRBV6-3 TGTGCCAGCAGTTATTCGATCGGGACCCCTAGCACAGATACGCAGTATTTT CASSYSIGTPSTDTQYF
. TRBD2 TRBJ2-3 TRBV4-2 TGTGCCAGCAGCCAAAAACTAGCGGGAGGGCCAGATACGCAGTATTTT CASSQKLAGGPDTQYF
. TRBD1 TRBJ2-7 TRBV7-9 TGTGCCAGCAGGTATCCGGGACAGGGGAACGAGCAGTACTTC CASRYPGQGNEQYF
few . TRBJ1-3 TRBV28 TGTGCCAGCAGGGGAGCTGGAAACACCATATATTTT CASRGAGNTIYF
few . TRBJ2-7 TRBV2 TGTGCCAGCAGGACAGAACCATACGAGCAGTACTTC CASRTEPYEQYF
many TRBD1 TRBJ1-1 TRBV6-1 TGTGCCGCGTCCCAGGGGGGGAACACTGAAGCTTTCTTT CAASQGGNTEAFF
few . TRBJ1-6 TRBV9 TGTGCCAGCAGCGTCGCCGGGGGGTACAATTCACCCCTCCACTTT CASSVAGGYNSPLHF
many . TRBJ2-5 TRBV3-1 TGTGCCAGCAGAGACACAGGCCCCCAAGAGACCCAGTACTTC CASRDTGPQETQYF
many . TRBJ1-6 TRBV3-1 TGTGCCAGCAGCCAACGGACGGAGAATTCACCCCTCCACTTT CASSQRTENSPLHF
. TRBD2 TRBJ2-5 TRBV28 TGTGCCAGCAGTTTCGGTTTAGCGGGGGCCATCCAAGAGACCCAGTACTTC CASSFGLAGAIQETQYF
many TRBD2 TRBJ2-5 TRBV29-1 TGCAGCGTTGAAACCGGACTAGGGGTGACCCAGTACTTC CSVETGLGVTQYF
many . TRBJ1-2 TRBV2 TGTGCCAGCAGTGAGGACAGCCCTAACTATGGCTACACCTTC CASSEDSPNYGYTF
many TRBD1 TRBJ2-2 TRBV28 TGTGCCAGCAGTTTGGGCAGGGGGCTCACCGGGGAGCTGTTTTTT CASSLGRGLTGELFF
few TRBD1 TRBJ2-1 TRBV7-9 TGTGCCAGCAGCCCGGGACAGGGGCGCTCCTACAATGAGCAGTTCTTC CASSPGQGRSYNEQFF
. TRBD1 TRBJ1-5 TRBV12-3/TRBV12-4 TGTGCCAGCAGCCGACAGGGGGTGAGCAATCAGCGCCAGCCTTTT CASSRQGVSNQRQPF
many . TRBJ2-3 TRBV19 TGTGCCAGTAGTATAGGGTCGGCAGGAGGCACAGATACGCAGTATTTT CASSIGSAGGTDTQYF
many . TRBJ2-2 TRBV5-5 TGTGCCAGCAGCTCACCGACCCGATTGGGAACCGGGGAGCTGTTTTTT CASSSPTRLGTGELFF
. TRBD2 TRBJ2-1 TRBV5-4 TGTGCCAGCAAAACTAGCGGGGGTAACAATGAGCAGTTCTTC CASKTSGGNNEQFF
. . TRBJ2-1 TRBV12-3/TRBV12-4 TGTGCCAGCAGTGGGGGTGCATACAATGAGCAGTTCTTC CASSGGAYNEQFF
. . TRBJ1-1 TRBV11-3 TGTGCCAGCCGCATAAGAGGGGGTGAAGCTTTCTTT CASRIRGGEAFF
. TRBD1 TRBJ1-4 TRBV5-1 TGCGCCAGCAGCTTGGTCCCGGACAGGATGGAAAAACTGTTTTTT CASSLVPDRMEKLFF
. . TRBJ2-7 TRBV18 TGTGCCAGCTCATCCACTAGGATCTCCTACTACGAGCAGTACTTC CASSSTRISYYEQYF
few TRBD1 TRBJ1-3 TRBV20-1 TGCAGTGCTAGAAGGACAGGGGTCGGAAACACCATATATTTT CSARRTGVGNTIYF
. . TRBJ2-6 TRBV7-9 TGTGCCAGCAGCTTAGGAGGTCTCTCCGGGGCCAACGTCCTGACTTTC CASSLGGLSGANVLTF
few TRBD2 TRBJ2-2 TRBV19 TGTGCCAGTAGGACCGGGACTAGGAACACCGGGGAGCTGTTTTTT CASRTGTRNTGELFF
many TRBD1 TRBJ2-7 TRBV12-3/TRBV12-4 TGTGCCAGCAGAAAGAGGGACAGCTCCTACGAGCAGTACTTC CASRKRDSSYEQYF
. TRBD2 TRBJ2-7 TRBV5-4 TGTGCCAGCAGTATACCGGGACTAGCGGGAGGGGCATACGAGCAGTACTTC CASSIPGLAGGAYEQYF
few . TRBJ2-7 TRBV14 TGTGCCAGCAGCCGAAAAAGACAGGCTTACTCCTACGAGCAGTACTTC CASSRKRQAYSYEQYF
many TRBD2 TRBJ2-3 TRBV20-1 TGCAGTGCCGGGCACGGGACTATCACAGATACGCAGTATTTT CSAGHGTITDTQYF